The rows below give T cell receptor beta chains drawn from one sample of a study of control samples from healthy donors and cancer patients. The assay was immunoSEQ multiplex PCR, and TCRdb's table has in-frame clones only and misses some. Of roughly 170,000 clones listed, roughly 93% are singletons. Sequenced sample: blood. These receptors were obtained from a man in his late teens or twenties in good health. Each CDR3 is given with its conserved first and last residue. The D gene is left open where the match is weak. Only part of the rows carry a size: once, few, many, or a class if the clone is expanded.

d_call	j_call	v_call	clone_size	cdr3_nt	cdr3_aa
.	TRBJ2-7	TRBV5-5	.	TGTGCCAGCAGCTTGGTTTGGGAATACGAGCAGTACTTC	CASSLVWEYEQYF
.	TRBJ2-7	TRBV30	.	TGTGCCTGGAGTGTTCCGGGAGATGCCTACGAGCAGTACTTC	CAWSVPGDAYEQYF
.	TRBJ1-4	TRBV12-3/TRBV12-4	.	TGTGCCAGCAGCCCTAGTGGACGGGAAAAACTGTTTTTT	CASSPSGREKLFF
.	TRBJ1-6	TRBV14	.	TGTGCCAGCAGCCAAGGAACTTTTAATTCACCCCTCCACTTT	CASSQGTFNSPLHF
TRBD1	TRBJ2-1	TRBV19	.	TGTGCCAGTAGCACCTACAGGGGTTCCTACAATGAGCAGTTCTTC	CASSTYRGSYNEQFF
TRBD2	TRBJ2-4	TRBV6-1	.	TGTGCCAGCAGTGAACGGCCCAGCGGGGGCGTCGACATTCAGTACTTC	CASSERPSGGVDIQYF
.	TRBJ2-7	TRBV19	.	TGTGCCAGTAGTATTAGGGTGGGATTCGAGCAGTACTTC	CASSIRVGFEQYF
TRBD2	TRBJ2-3	TRBV28	.	TGTGCCAGCAGTTGGGGCATGGGACTAGCGGGGGGCAGGGATACGCAGTATTTT	CASSWGMGLAGGRDTQYF
TRBD1	TRBJ1-2	TRBV6-5	.	TGTGCCAGCAGGGAGACAGGGGCCGGGGTTTGGGGCTACACCTTC	CASRETGAGVWGYTF
.	TRBJ2-1	TRBV7-8	once	TGTGCCAGCAGCCACTCAACCTATGAGCAGTTCTTC	CASSHSTYEQFF
.	TRBJ1-5	TRBV19	.	TGTGCCAGTAGCCTACAGCCCTACAATCAGCCCCAGCATTTT	CASSLQPYNQPQHF
.	TRBJ1-5	TRBV2	few	TGTGCCAGCAGTGGGGAAAGGGGCCTAGAACCCCAGCATTTT	CASSGERGLEPQHF
.	TRBJ1-6	TRBV10-3	.	TGTGCCATCCACCCCGTGGGAGGATCACCCCTCCACTTT	CAIHPVGGSPLHF
.	TRBJ1-1	TRBV28	.	TGTGCCAGCTCCTACAGGGTTTACACTGAAGCTTTCTTT	CASSYRVYTEAFF
TRBD1	TRBJ1-4	TRBV5-1	.	TGCGCCAGCAGCCTCCGACAGGGTGGCGAAAAACTGTTTTTT	CASSLRQGGEKLFF
TRBD1	TRBJ1-1	TRBV19	.	TGTGCCAGTAGTATAGCCGGAGCCGGGACAGGGGTCTCGAACACTGAAGCTTTCTTT	CASSIAGAGTGVSNTEAFF
TRBD1	TRBJ2-7	TRBV3-1/TRBV3-2	.	TGTGCCAGCAGCCTTACCGCCAGGGGGATCAGCGAGCAGTACTTC	CASSLTARGISEQYF
TRBD1	TRBJ1-5	TRBV5-1	.	TGCGCCAGCCGATATGGGACAGGTAGCAATCAGCCCCAGCATTTT	CASRYGTGSNQPQHF
.	TRBJ2-7	TRBV18	.	TGTGCCAGCTCGCCGGGTCCAGAATATTACGAGCAGTACTTC	CASSPGPEYYEQYF
.	TRBJ1-1	TRBV9	.	TGTGCCAGCAGCGCCAGACCCGAGGGGGGTAGGACTGAAGCTTTCTTT	CASSARPEGGRTEAFF
.	TRBJ2-5	TRBV5-1	.	TGCGCCAGCAGCTGGGGAGGGGGGCGAGAGACCCAGTACTTC	CASSWGGGRETQYF
.	TRBJ2-2	TRBV18	.	TGTGCCAGCTCACCCCGGAGCTCAGCCCTGAACACCGGGGAGCTGTTTTTT	CASSPRSSALNTGELFF
TRBD1	TRBJ2-1	TRBV18	once	TGTGCCAGCTCACCATCCTGGACAGGGATCAATGAGCAGTTCTTC	CASSPSWTGINEQFF
.	TRBJ1-2	TRBV24-1	.	TGTGCCTCAGGTGGAGGGTCGGCCGGCTACACCTTC	CASGGGSAGYTF
.	TRBJ2-1	TRBV3-1/TRBV3-2	.	TGTGCCAGCAGCCAAATCATAGTAGGCTCCTACAATGAGCAGTTCTTC	CASSQIIVGSYNEQFF
.	TRBJ1-1	TRBV10-3	.	TGTGCCATCAGTGAGCGCCTACAGGGCTCGAACACTGAAGCTTTCTTT	CAISERLQGSNTEAFF
TRBD1	TRBJ2-7	TRBV13	.	TGTGCCAGCAGCTCCCGGGACAGCTACGAGCAGTACTTC	CASSSRDSYEQYF
.	TRBJ1-6	TRBV3-1/TRBV3-2	.	TGTGCCAGCAGCCAAGGTAGGAGCTTCTTTAATTCACCCCTCCACTTT	CASSQGRSFFNSPLHF
.	TRBJ2-1	TRBV28	.	TGTGCCAGCGTTGGTTCTGAATACAATGAGCAGTTCTTC	CASVGSEYNEQFF
TRBD2	TRBJ2-5	TRBV4-1	.	TGCGCCAGCAGCCAGGGTTTGGGCGGGGGGGCCGTTATAGAGACCCAGTACTTC	CASSQGLGGGAVIETQYF
TRBD1	TRBJ1-2	TRBV28	.	TGTGCCAGCAGTAGGACAGGGGGATTTAACTATGGCTACACCTTC	CASSRTGGFNYGYTF
.	TRBJ1-3	TRBV2	.	TGTGCCAGCGTCGGTCCAATGGTCATCGGAAACACCATATATTTT	CASVGPMVIGNTIYF
TRBD1	TRBJ2-3	TRBV7-2	.	TGTGCCAGCAGCCGCCCCGCCGGGACAGGGCTCCCAGATACGCAGTATTTT	CASSRPAGTGLPDTQYF
.	TRBJ2-7	TRBV9	.	TGTGCCAGCAGCGAGGAGGGAGACTACGAGCAGTACTTC	CASSEEGDYEQYF
.	TRBJ2-5	TRBV5-1	.	TGCGCCAGCAGCTTGGCGGGGACACTACAAGAGACCCAGTACTTC	CASSLAGTLQETQYF
.	TRBJ2-7	TRBV15	.	TGTGCCACCGGACGGGCACCCTACGAGCAGTACTTC	CATGRAPYEQYF
.	TRBJ2-1	TRBV6-4	.	TGTGCCAGCAGTAGCGTGCCCTACAATGAGCAGTTCTTC	CASSSVPYNEQFF
TRBD1	TRBJ1-1	TRBV5-6	.	TGTGCCAGCAGCTTTGGGACAGGGAACACTGAAGCTTTCTTT	CASSFGTGNTEAFF
.	TRBJ1-2	TRBV19	.	TGTGCCAGTCAGCGATCGGGAGGCAACTATGGCTACACCTTC	CASQRSGGNYGYTF
.	TRBJ1-6	TRBV7-2	once	TGTGCCAGCAGCCGATACTATTCACCCCTCCACTTT	CASSRYYSPLHF
.	TRBJ1-1	TRBV30	few	TGTGCCTGGAGTCCGGCAGGGTGGACTGAAGCTTTCTTT	CAWSPAGWTEAFF
TRBD1	TRBJ2-3	TRBV14	.	TGTGCCAGCAGCCAAGAACGCCGACAGGGGTTAGATACGCAGTATTTT	CASSQERRQGLDTQYF